This T cell receptor beta chain was captured by sequencing in a study of OX40 agonist ivuxolimab in advanced cancers. Study-wide background: Administration of intravenous ivuxolimab to patients occurred every 2 weeks at 0.01 to 10 mg/kg. Participants, approximately 81% male, averaged approximately 60 years of age, ranging from roughly 23 to 90.

This clone showed up just a few times. Method: immunoSEQ multiplex PCR; TCRdb's copy keeps in-frame clones and lacks some. The table has about 55,000 clones, approximately 83% seen once; the top ten hold 12%. The CDR3 has 17 residues. The junction had 7 bases not matched to a gene; V was cut back by 0 bases and J by 4 bases. Looked up from germline, CDR1 is SGHRS and CDR2 is YFSETQ. The sequences come from CD4+ or CD8+ T cells sorted from blood, collected in a trial of the OX40 agonist ivuxolimab. The origin of this receptor is an adult with an advanced solid tumor such as melanoma, head and neck, liver or kidney cancer. The V gene is TRBV5-1, the J gene TRBJ2-6, with 7 bases identical to TRBD2. CDR3 bases: TGCGCCAGCAGCTTGGCCGGGAGGTCGTCCGGGGCCAACGTCCTGACTTTC. Its translation: CASSLAGRSSGANVLTF.